The 26 T cell receptor beta chains presented below share a single source sample, sequenced in a study of T cells in Graves' hyperthyroidism and ophthalmopathy. Researchers amplified the TCR beta CDR3 regions from RNA transcripts. With the HTBI primer set, the TCR CDR3 went through a first round of RT-PCR. TCRdb reprocessed the multiplex PCR reads via MiXCR and lists one record per CDR3 protein. The sample contains 500,000 to 800,000 distinct CDR3 sequences, just under 45% of which appear only once. The sample comprised peripheral blood or thyroid tissue (not recorded which). These receptors originate from an adult man with Graves' disease, either hyperthyroidism or ophthalmopathy (not recorded which).

The CDR3 is CASTPSLAGGYEQYF. CDR3 sequence (DNA): TGTGCCAGTACCCCTTCTCTAGCGGGAGGCTACGAGCAGTACTTC. The chain couples TRBV19 to TRBJ2-7; 11 bases align to TRBD2. The V gene's germline CDR1 is LNHDA and CDR2 SQIVND (reference sequence). Trimming removed 7 bases from V and 3 bases from J; junction bases left unmatched: 8. The CDR3 is 15 amino acids.

This clonotype turned up a few times. V usage is TRBV7-6 and J usage is TRBJ1-2; D gene ambiguous. The V end was cut by 2 bases, the J end by 4 bases, with 20 bases between. From germline, CDR1 is SGHVS and CDR2 FNYEAQ. The CDR3 is 17 residues long. The CDR3 nucleotides are TGTGCCAGCAGCTTAAACCGTGGGCAGGTTCTTTGCTATGGCTACACCTTC. Protein sequence: CASSLNRGQVLCYGYTF.

This clonotype came up once. The chain is built from TRBV7-2 and TRBJ1-1; possibly TRBD1 for D (5 bases). This CDR3 is built from 14 residues. Looked up from germline, CDR1 is SGHTA and CDR2 is FQGNSA. The ends were cut back, 4 bases at V and 4 bases at J, with 13 bases in the middle. The CDR3 region has the DNA TGTGCCAGCAGCTCGGACGGGGGGGGCACTGAAGCTTTCTTT. This sequence encodes CASSSDGGGTEAFF.

V usage is TRBV25-1 and J usage is TRBJ1-2, with D possibly matching TRBD1 (5 bases). Trimming pared 4 bases from V and 1 base from J, leaving 13 bases between. The V gene's germline CDR1 is MGHDK and CDR2 SYGVNS. The length of the CDR3 is 15 residues. CDR3 DNA: TGTGCCAGCAGTGCTGAGAAAGACAGTAACTATGGCTACACCTTC. Translating it yields CASSAEKDSNYGYTF.

This clonotype was seen just once. CDR3 protein: CASSGRDRVTDCTF. CDR3 nucleotides: TGTGCCAGCAGTGGGCGGGACAGGGTTACGGATTGCACCTTC. The genes are TRBV6-1 and TRBJ1-2; TRBD1 matches at 9 bases. Per germline, CDR1 MNHNS and CDR2 SASEGT. This CDR3 is 14 amino acids long. Trimming removed 4 bases from V and 13 bases from J; junction bases left unmatched: 13.

This clonotype showed up many times. This may arise from a read error, as a much more abundant clone is one base away. V gene TRBV5-4 combines with J gene TRBJ2-7; TRBD1 matches 10 bases. This CDR3 is built from 14 residues. V lost 2 bases, J lost 3 bases, and 2 bases stayed unmatched. Germline V CDR1 and CDR2: SGHNT, YYREEE (reference sequence). For the CDR3, the DNA is TGTGCCAGCAGCTTCGGGGACAGGGGCTACGAGCAGTACTTC. It translates to CASSFGDRGYEQYF.

This sequence joins TRBV6-6 and TRBJ2-2; 10 nucleotides agree with TRBD2. Germline trimming cut 6 bases from V and 5 bases from J; bases unmatched to any gene: 12. CDR1 is MNHNY and CDR2 is SVGAGI in the germline V gene (reference sequence). The CDR3 length is 17 residues. This chain's CDR3 is CASSHAPSGRGTGELFF. The CDR3 nucleotides read TGTGCCAGCAGCCACGCCCCGAGCGGGAGGGGAACCGGGGAGCTGTTTTTT.

The chain carries TRBV20-1 and TRBJ1-6, with 7 bases that match TRBD1. V lost 7 bases, J lost 3 bases, and 6 bases stayed unmatched. CDR1 is DFQATT, CDR2 SNEGSKA, per germline (reference sequence). This CDR3 contains 14 residues. Here the CDR3 reads CSVERTGYNSPLHF. CDR3 nucleotides: TGCAGTGTCGAAAGGACAGGCTATAATTCACCCCTCCACTTT.

The gene calls are TRBV10-3 and TRBJ1-5; D unresolved. The CDR3 is 13 residues long. CDR1 is ENHRY and CDR2 is SYGVKD in the germline V gene. The V end was cut by 3 bases, the J end by 0 bases, with 3 bases between. The CDR3 DNA reads as TGTGCCATCAGTGATTATAGCAATCAGCCCCAGCATTTT. Translation gives CAISDYSNQPQHF.

This clonotype was observed a handful of times. The CDR3 here is CAISDFGQGVDGYTF. The CDR3 bases are TGTGCCATCAGTGACTTTGGACAGGGGGTTGATGGCTACACCTTC. The chain couples TRBV10-3 to TRBJ1-2; 10 positions agree with TRBD1. CDR1 and CDR2 (germline): ENHRY, SYGVKD. The trim removed 3 bases at V and 6 bases at J, leaving 7 bases unmatched. The CDR3 sequence is 15 residues long.

This clonotype was seen just once. The chain combines TRBV2 with TRBJ1-6; D is perhaps TRBD1 (5 bases). The V and J ends lost 6 bases and 7 bases respectively, with 19 bases between them. The CDR3 has 16 residues. Germline V gene sequence: CDR1 SNHLY, CDR2 FYNNEI. The CDR3: CASSLAGQGGNSPLHF. CDR3 DNA sequence: TGTGCCAGCAGCTTAGCGGGTCAGGGCGGAAATTCACCCCTCCACTTT. The full variable domain, completed using reference TRBV2 and TRBJ1-6, is EPEVTQTPSHQVTQMGQEVILRCVPISNHLYFYWYRQILGQKVEFLVSFYNNEISEKSEIFDDQFSVERPDGSNFTLKIRSTKLEDSAMYFCASSLAGQGGNSPLHFGNGTRLTVT.

The chain combines TRBV2 with TRBJ1-2, with 8 nucleotides matching TRBD1. Per germline, CDR1 SNHLY and CDR2 FYNNEI. J gave up 4 bases and V 6 bases, and 16 bases lay outside the gene matches. This CDR3 is built from 17 residues. The CDR3, as DNA: TGTGCCAGCAGCGCGGGACAGGTAACGGGTGAAGGCTATGGCTACACCTTC. This encodes CASSAGQVTGEGYGYTF.

This chain joins TRBV12-3 or TRBV12-4 and TRBJ2-7, with 11 bases aligning to TRBD2. The ends lost 0 bases at V and 9 bases at J; junction bases unmatched: 16. The CDR3 is made up of 18 amino acids. Written as DNA, the CDR3 is TGTGCCAGCAGTTTAGCTGTGGTAGGGCTAGCGGGAGGACGTGTGCAGTACTTC. It encodes CASSLAVVGLAGGRVQYF.

This clonotype was found once. The chain links TRBV2 to TRBJ1-5; weak D call: TRBD1 (5 bases). The V and J ends lost 4 bases and 3 bases respectively, with 19 bases between them. Germline V gene sequence: CDR1 SNHLY, CDR2 FYNNEI. This CDR3 has 17 residues. The CDR3 spells CASSASAAGGDNQPQHF. In DNA form, the CDR3 reads TGTGCCAGCAGTGCTAGCGCCGCTGGGGGAGACAATCAGCCCCAGCATTTT.

This clonotype turned up a few times. The chain uses TRBV28 and TRBJ1-2; maybe TRBD1 (5 bases). V gave up 6 bases and J gave up 7 bases, with 15 bases separating them. Germline CDR1 reads MDHEN; CDR2 reads SYDVKM. CDR3 length equals 13 residues. CDR3 residues: CASRTGTLGGYTF. In DNA, the CDR3 is TGTGCCAGCAGAACCGGGACGTTGGGTGGCTACACCTTC.

Of note for this clonotype: At one end the junction does not follow the germline gene, possibly because of a read error. The chain links TRBV2 to TRBJ1-4; a possible D gene is TRBD1 (5 bases). Germline loops: CDR1 SNHLY, CDR2 FYNNEI. The CDR3 loop spans 19 amino acids. The CDR3 nucleotides are TGTGCCAGCGGTGAGCAGGGTGGGTCGGCGTTTGGTACTAATGAAAAACTGTTTTTT. Its translation is CASGEQGGSAFGTNEKLFF.

This chain links TRBV5-4 with TRBJ2-5; 9 bases match TRBD2. Losses at the gene ends were 5 bases for V and 4 bases for J; bases not matched to a gene: 6. The CDR3 extends over 14 amino acids. Germline V gives CDR1 SGHNT, CDR2 YYREEE (reference sequence). This CDR3 reads CASRAGGGGETQYF. The CDR3 DNA reads TGTGCCAGCAGGGCGGGGGGGGGCGGAGAGACCCAGTACTTC.

This clonotype turned up a few times. The J gene is TRBJ1-2, the V gene TRBV27, with 8 nucleotides matching TRBD1. The V segment lost 7 bases and the J segment 13 bases; nucleotides outside the gene matches: 8. The V gene's germline CDR1 is MNHEY and CDR2 SMNVEV (reference sequence). The CDR3 sequence is 11 residues long. CDR3 nucleotides: TGTGCCAGCAACCACAGGGGGATCAGCACCTTC. Protein product: CASNHRGISTF.

This clonotype appeared a few times. This chain uses TRBV7-2 with TRBJ2-7, with 8 bases identical to TRBD1. The CDR3 has 14 residues. Trimming removed 5 bases from V and 5 bases from J; junction bases left unmatched: 8. The germline CDR1 and CDR2 sequences are SGHTA and FQGNSA. CDR3 amino acids: CASSRQGIRDEQYF. CDR3 DNA: TGTGCCAGCAGCCGACAGGGGATCCGCGACGAGCAGTACTTC.

This clonotype occurred a few times. The chain is built from TRBV6-6 and TRBJ2-5; 7 bases are shared with TRBD1. CDR3 length: 13 amino acids. Losses at the gene ends were 6 bases for V and 2 bases for J; bases not matched to a gene: 3. Germline lookup yields CDR1 MNHNY and CDR2 SVGAGI (reference sequence). The CDR3 here is CASRGQTQETQYF. CDR3 DNA: TGTGCCAGCAGGGGACAGACGCAAGAGACCCAGTACTTC.

Only a few counts were recorded for this clonotype. The rearrangement joins TRBV2 to TRBJ1-1; D gene ambiguous. The germline gives CDR1 SNHLY, CDR2 FYNNEI. V dropped 2 bases and J dropped 1 base, with 8 bases sitting between them. The CDR3 extends over 14 amino acids. CDR3 region: CASSEREANTEAFF. DNA for the CDR3: TGTGCCAGCAGTGAACGGGAGGCGAACACTGAAGCTTTCTTT.

This clonotype was recorded many times. The chain uses TRBV25-1 and TRBJ1-6, with a weak D call TRBD1 (6 bases). V was cut by 4 bases and J by 7 bases, with 23 bases left in between. Germline V CDR1 and CDR2: MGHDK, SYGVNS. CDR3 size: 18 residues. CDR3 nucleotide sequence: TGTGCCAGCAGTGGAAGACTGGCGGGGGGCTCTAAGAATTCACCCCTCCACTTT. Amino acid sequence: CASSGRLAGGSKNSPLHF.

This clonotype was seen only a few times. The CDR3 loop reads CARDKSLNSPLHF. In DNA form, the CDR3 reads TGTGCTAGAGACAAGTCCCTCAATTCACCCCTCCACTTT. This rearrangement joins TRBV25-1 to TRBJ1-6; D gene ambiguous. This CDR3 is built from 13 residues. Germline CDR1 reads MGHDK; CDR2 reads SYGVNS.

The gene calls are TRBV6-1 and TRBJ1-1; 7 bases are shared with TRBD1. CDR1 is MNHNS and CDR2 is SASEGT in the germline V gene. The CDR3 is made up of 14 amino acids. Germline trimming cut 5 bases from V and 1 base from J; bases unmatched to any gene: 4. DNA of the CDR3: TGTGCCAGCAGTATCCAGGGGGAGAACACTGAAGCTTTCTTT. Encoded protein: CASSIQGENTEAFF.

The V call is TRBV6-1, the J call TRBJ2-5; 11 bases are shared with TRBD2. Trimming cost V 6 bases and J 5 bases; bases outside gene matches: 8. The CDR3 is 15 amino acids. Germline values: CDR1 MNHNS, CDR2 SASEGT. The CDR3 region is CASSPPASGGETQYF. CDR3 sequence (DNA): TGTGCCAGCAGCCCCCCGGCTAGCGGGGGGGAGACCCAGTACTTC.

In its sample, this clonotype was seen many times. V gene TRBV29-1 combines with J gene TRBJ2-7; D possibly corresponds to TRBD1 (5 bases). The CDR3 is 12 amino acids. Germline V gene data show CDR1 as SQVTM and CDR2 as ANQGSEA. Trimming pared 4 bases from V and 1 base from J, leaving 8 bases between. The CDR3 nucleotides read TGCAGCGTTGGGAAGGGGTCCTACGAGCAGTACTTC. The encoded protein is CSVGKGSYEQYF.